A single sample gave rise to the 12 T cell receptor beta chains below, sequenced in a study of blood T cells in healthy people across ages. A sample-barcoded 5' primer and a J-beta primer mix were used in a second PCR of roughly 7 to 11 cycles. MiXCR was run by TCRdb on the 5' RACE reads, yielding one entry per CDR3 protein. Seen here are more than 500,000 distinct CDR3 sequences, about a quarter observed once, and the top ten hold approximately 4%. These sequences were also reported in another study, on T cells of mothers and their children.

The sequenced material came from blood. These receptors were collected from a boy aged 2 to 9 in good health.

This clonotype was counted only a few times. The V gene is TRBV5-6, the J gene TRBJ2-1; D perhaps matches TRBD1 (6 bases). The CDR3 runs 13 residues. The germline gives CDR1 SGHDT, CDR2 YYEEEE. Between the trimmed V and J ends, which lost 4 bases and 3 bases, there was a span of 8 bases. The DNA of the CDR3 is TGTGCCAGCAGCAAGGGGGTCTACAATGAGCAGTTCTTC. It yields the protein CASSKGVYNEQFF.

This chain links TRBV27 with TRBJ1-2, with D unclear. Trimming cost V 7 bases and J 0 bases, with 12 bases left between them. Germline assignment: CDR1 MNHEY and CDR2 SMNVEV (reference sequence). The CDR3 totals 14 residues. As DNA, the CDR3 is TGTGCCAGCAAGCGAACGGCCCCTAACTATGGCTACACCTTC. Protein product: CASKRTAPNYGYTF.

The chain joins TRBV7-2 to TRBJ2-7; 10 bases align to TRBD1. The CDR3 runs to 15 residues. V gave up 5 bases and J gave up 2 bases; unmatched junction bases: 6. CDR1 is SGHTA, CDR2 FQGNSA, per germline. The CDR3 bases are TGTGCCAGCAGCAAGGACAGGGGGGACACCTACGAGCAGTACTTC. Residues: CASSKDRGDTYEQYF.

This clonotype has more than one count but fewer than ten. The chain combines TRBV5-1 with TRBJ1-1, with TRBD1 as a possible D gene (5 bases). Trimming took 0 bases from V and 9 from J, leaving 9 bases between them. The CDR3 length is 12 residues. Germline V gene data show CDR1 as SGHRS and CDR2 as YFSETQ. In DNA, the CDR3 is TGCGCCAGCAGCTTGGGGCGGGGGAAAGCTTTCTTT. It translates to CASSLGRGKAFF.

The CDR3 sequence is CSVSQGGASSYNEQFF. The CDR3, as DNA: TGCAGCGTTTCCCAGGGGGGGGCTAGCTCCTACAATGAGCAGTTCTTC. The chain is built from TRBV29-1 and TRBJ2-1; possibly TRBD1 or TRBD2 for D (7 bases each). Germline V gene data show CDR1 as SQVTM and CDR2 as ANQGSEA. This CDR3 spans 16 amino acids. V lost 5 bases to trimming and J lost 0 bases, with 17 bases between them.

The V and J genes are TRBV12-5 and TRBJ1-4, with D possibly TRBD1 on 6 matching bases. Looked up from germline, CDR1 is LGHNT and CDR2 is FRNRAP. V was trimmed by 6 bases and J by 8 bases, leaving 16 bases between them. The CDR3 sequence is 14 residues long. CDR3 in DNA: TGTGCTAGTGGCCCGGGGGACAATGGCGAAAAACTGTTTTTT. Encoded protein: CASGPGDNGEKLFF.

The chain employs TRBV12-3 or TRBV12-4 and TRBJ2-7; D remains ambiguous. V shed 5 bases and J shed 2 bases, with 13 bases lying between them. CDR3 size: 14 residues. DNA for the CDR3: TGTGCCAGCAGTCCCGGTATCGGGCCCTACGAGCAGTACTTC. It specifies CASSPGIGPYEQYF.

The table lists this clonotype with a few counts. The J gene is TRBJ2-2, the V gene TRBV4-3; TRBD2 matches at 9 bases. This CDR3 contains 18 residues. The J segment lost 2 bases and the V segment lost 0 bases, leaving 7 bases of the junction unmatched. CDR1 and CDR2 (germline): LGHNA, YSLEER. Here the CDR3 DNA reads TGCGCCAGCAGCCAAGAAGCGGAGACTAGCGGCAACACCGGGGAGCTGTTTTTT. Translation: CASSQEAETSGNTGELFF.

The sample holds a few counts of this clonotype. A much larger clone differs by one base, so this may be a read error. The gene calls are TRBV27 and TRBJ2-5; possibly TRBD2 for D (6 bases). V lost 8 bases, J lost 4 bases, and 14 bases lay in between. Germline V gene lookup returns CDR1 MNHEY and CDR2 SMNVEV (reference sequence). The CDR3 has 13 amino acids. In nucleotides, the CDR3 is TGTGCCAGCGGTCTGGAGGGAAGAGAGACCCAGTACTTC. The encoded protein is CASGLEGRETQYF.

This clonotype was seen a handful of times. CDR3 DNA sequence: TGTGCCAGCAGCGTAGGGGGGACAGGGACCTACGAGCAGTACTTC. This codes for CASSVGGTGTYEQYF. The chain carries TRBV9 and TRBJ2-5; 9 nucleotides align to TRBD1. Gene TRBJ2-7 matches the end of the DNA better, so the J call may be wrong. The CDR3 extends over 15 amino acids. Germline V gene data show CDR1 as SGDLS and CDR2 as YYNGEE.

This sequence joins TRBV11-2 and TRBJ2-3; no definite D call. Between the trimmed V and J ends, which lost 3 bases and 11 bases, there was a span of 9 bases. The CDR3 covers 11 residues. Germline V gene data show CDR1 as SGHAT and CDR2 as FQNNGV. Here the CDR3 reads CASSLERKQYF. CDR3 nucleotides: TGTGCCAGCAGCTTGGAAAGGAAGCAGTATTTT.

The V and J genes are TRBV20-1 and TRBJ2-1, with 13 bases lining up with TRBD2. The J segment lost 8 bases and the V segment lost 3 bases, leaving 7 bases of the junction unmatched. The CDR3 consists of 15 residues. CDR1 is DFQATT, CDR2 SNEGSKA, per germline (reference sequence). CDR3 amino acids: CSARELAGGFYEQFF. CDR3 in DNA: TGCAGTGCTAGGGAACTAGCGGGGGGGTTCTATGAGCAGTTCTTC.